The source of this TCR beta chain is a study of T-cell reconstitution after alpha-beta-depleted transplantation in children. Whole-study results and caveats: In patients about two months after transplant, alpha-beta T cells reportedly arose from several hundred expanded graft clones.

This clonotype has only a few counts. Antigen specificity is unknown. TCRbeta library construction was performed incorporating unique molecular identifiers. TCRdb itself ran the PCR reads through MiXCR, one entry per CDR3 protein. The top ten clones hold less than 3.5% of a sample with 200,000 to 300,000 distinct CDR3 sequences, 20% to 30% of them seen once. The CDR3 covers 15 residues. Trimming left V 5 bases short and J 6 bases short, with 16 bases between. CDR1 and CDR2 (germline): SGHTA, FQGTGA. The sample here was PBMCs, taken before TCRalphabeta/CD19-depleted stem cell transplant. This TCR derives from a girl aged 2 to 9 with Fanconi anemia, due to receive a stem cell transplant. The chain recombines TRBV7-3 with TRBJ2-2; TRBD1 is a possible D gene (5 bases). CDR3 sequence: CASSLGAGMAGELFF. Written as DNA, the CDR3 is TGTGCCAGCAGCCTAGGTGCAGGGATGGCCGGGGAGCTGTTTTTT.